This T cell receptor (beta chain) emerged from a study of cytomegalovirus exposure and HLA in healthy donors (dated by TCRdb to the late 2010s). For context, the study as a whole: According to an earlier analysis of around 600 of the donors, some 170 million T cells yielded 90 million to 130 million unique TCR beta sequences and approximately 300 Gb of sequence data. An early release covering roughly 600 HLA-typed donors comprised approximately 300 gigabases of sequencing data and tens of millions of unique TCR sequences. Of the roughly 400 genotyped donors, 70% to 90% were placed in the genetic ancestry cluster associated with self-reported Caucasian donors. The study aimed to test whether cataloging public T cell receptors could reveal signatures of past pathogen exposure. The T cell repertoires of roughly 660 subjects were profiled by immunosequencing and related to cytomegalovirus serostatus. A separate validation cohort of approximately 120 different subjects was used in addition to the roughly 700-subject first cohort. To predict cytomegalovirus infection status, the study combined high-throughput TCR immunosequencing, statistical association of individual TCRs with disease status, and machine learning. A later analysis re-analyzed previously published TCR beta repertoires from 600 to 850 donors and added high-resolution HLA genotyping to study TCR occurrence patterns. Rather than drawing on any new phenotypic data, the later analysis identified candidate immune exposures from TCR beta sequences and the way those sequences occurred across donors. An earlier analysis of around 540 of the donors applied high-throughput TCR beta sequencing to assess whether each TCR beta V gene segment acted as functional or pseudogenic. Donor age, sex, ethnicity and CMV serostatus were collected together with the repertoire data. A later genetic analysis took genome-wide SNP genotypes for 398 of the 666 donors and used that subset as a discovery cohort. All discovery cohort repertoires had been generated on a single sequencing platform. HLA typing included class I and class II loci at four-digit resolution. Typing coverage differed by locus: A, B, C, DRB1 and DQB1 were typed in about 629-640 donors, DQA1 in about 560, DPA1 in 600 to 610, and DPB1 in 400 to 480. Four to six DR-DQ haplotypes were handled as single units for association and clustering, since linkage in the cohort was strong. On average, about 200,000 unique TCR beta nucleotide sequences were sequenced per donor among some 430 genotyped donors of the cohort, with around 19% of those sequences being non-productive.

The cohort consisted of some 670 healthy bone marrow donors. Cohort members were all nominally healthy when sampled, although unrecorded immune exposures were likely present. The donor was CMV seropositive and belonged to the group of 250 to 350 seropositive cohort members. A peripheral blood sample was collected from each donor, and TCR beta sequencing was performed on peripheral blood mononuclear cells. Genomic DNA was extracted from the blood cell samples with the Qiagen DNeasy Blood Extraction Kit. The CDR3, cysteine through phenylalanine, is 17 amino acids long. Only the CDR3 part of the read is kept: 51 bases, read in frame from the first base. Trimming removed 3 bases from V and 11 bases from J; the gene matches leave 12 bases unexplained. The CDR1 and CDR2 encoded by the germline V gene are ENHRY and SYGVKD. For this clone: No antigen is known for it. Qualities for individual bases were not recorded, and no much larger clone is one base off.

Libraries were constructed by the immunoSEQ multiplex PCR assay. For the multiplex PCR, a mixture combining 60 forward primers for TCR Vbeta segments and 13 reverse primers for TCR Jbeta segments was used. Amplification of the CDR3 region of rearranged TCR beta genes was performed with a multiplex PCR assay on genomic DNA. The amplified TCR beta libraries were sequenced on the Illumina HiSeq System as 87-base-pair reads. As for the original processing: A later analysis counted tens of millions of unique TCR beta chains across the 666 repertoires, and around 9.9 million of these chains were shared by at least two donors. To remove PCR and sequencing errors, raw reads were error-corrected and collapsed into unique sequences using a nearest-neighbor algorithm that merged closely related sequences. Alignment of CDR3 sequences to IMGT reference sequences was used to assign V, D and J gene segments. Each retained sequence needed at least a six-nucleotide match to both a V gene segment and a J gene segment. A rearrangement was called productive if the CDR3 had no stop codons and remained in frame with V and J, and every other rearrangement was called non-productive. Following IMGT convention, CDR3 was defined as the stretch from the second conserved V-encoded cysteine to the conserved J-encoded phenylalanine. Sequences without an unambiguous match to a single V gene segment were excluded from the earlier analysis of 450 to 650 of the donors. An earlier analysis of almost 600 of the donors classified V segments as functional when productive rearrangements were above 56.7% and as segregating when the standard deviation between donors was above 5%. A statistical classification framework was built to diagnose cytomegalovirus status from the catalog of TCR beta chain sequences. In a later analysis, V and J genes were assigned by comparing TCR nucleotide sequences against IMGT/GENE-DB human TR gene sequences. A later analysis assigned CDR3 sequences and most-parsimonious VDJ recombination scenarios with the TCRdist pipeline. In a later analysis, each TCR beta chain was defined by its CDR3 amino acid sequence together with its V-gene family, and reads lacking a unique V-gene family were excluded. In a later analysis, 450 to 600 highly shared, low-generation-probability nucleotide sequences were removed to address suspected cross-contamination and a sequencing artifact. For each public chain, a later analysis derived a clonal expansion index from normalized ranks of inferred template counts within each repertoire. Generation probabilities in a later analysis came from a VDJ recombination model fitted to out-of-frame rearrangements, and those results were checked against IGoR. In a later analysis, TCR-TCR, TCR-HLA and TCR-CMV co-occurrence was scored with hypergeometric tests, and a repertoire-size bias correction was applied to TCR pairs. To estimate false discovery rates, a later analysis permuted the HLA or CMV assignments 20 times. In a later analysis, co-occurring TCRs were grouped using DBSCAN, and TCRdist sequence similarity was added for clustering within HLA-allele-positive subsets. Repertoires with fewer than 30,000 or more than 120,000 public chains were left out of co-occurrence clustering, as were a handful of repertoires with anomalous nucleotide sharing. The clones in this table, taken by TCRdb from immuneACCESS, are in-frame only. Not every clone is retained; where verified, under half of the shortfall comes from an unresolved V gene, and the cause of the rest is unknown. That table furnishes V, J and clone size, whereas the DNA furnished D and trimming. A total of some 120,000 clones appear in this sample, under 85% of them only once. Jointly, the top ten make up over 10% of the sample.

Results the study describes overall, beyond this receptor: Correlated functional status among segregating V segments might be attributable to linkage disequilibrium, but an unknown experimental factor could not be ruled out. A group of highly shared sequence variants was considered likely to be a technical artifact of the sequencing pipeline. Broadly in line with IMGT annotations, most TCR beta V segments showed up in productive rearrangements about 90% or about 30% of the time in an earlier analysis of some 590 of the donors. The classifier was reported to diagnose cytomegalovirus status with high specificity and sensitivity in both the original cohort and the validation cohort. Most TCR sequences were seen in very few donors, while some public TCRs were found in many individuals. When HLA alleles, especially DR and DQ, strongly co-occurred, attributing TCR associations to individual alleles was difficult. A later analysis reported that several top co-occurrence clusters appeared linked to parvovirus B19, influenza, CMV and Epstein-Barr virus. In a later analysis, the rate of TCR association differed among HLA loci, with DRB1 alleles having the most associated TCRs and HLA-C alleles having the fewest. According to the authors, the approach could potentially be generalized to other disease states and immunological phenotypes. A later analysis associated about 17,000 TCR beta sequences with specific HLA alleles at a false discovery rate of 0.05. Most CMV-associated TCR beta chains appeared to be HLA-restricted in a later analysis, and the HLA associations seemed to be driven largely by CMV exposure. Roughly 17 rarely observed V segments, including chromosome 9 orphons, were excluded from the earlier analysis of several hundred of the donors because counts were too low. In vitro tests confirmed that a few of the cytomegalovirus-associated TCR beta chains recognize cytomegalovirus antigens. A later genetic analysis reported fewer N-insertions in productive TCRs among donors in an Asian-associated ancestry cluster than the approximately 700-donor mean. An association between a missense DCLRE1C variant and V-gene and J-gene trimming of TCR beta chains was found in a later genetic analysis and replicated in an independent cohort. In a later analysis, HLA-associated TCR beta chains were found to be more clonally expanded and to have lower generation probabilities than equally common non-associated chains. Because some donors lacked HLA typing at each locus, the association tests relied only on the typed subset. A further reported finding was that TCR beta sequences accurately predicted the HLA-A and HLA-B alleles for most subjects in the first cohort. The cohort was sequenced for TCR beta chains only, and without alpha or paired-chain data the features that could be detected were limited. Roughly uniform sequencing depth across donors was assumed in presence/absence analyses, although this assumption may not hold. Some IMGT-functional V segments, including TRBV6-2 and TRBV6-3, could not be told apart with the 87-base-pair reads, so those segments were excluded. Immune exposure information for the cohort was limited to CMV serostatus. The study listed 150 to 200 TCR beta chains as associated with cytomegalovirus.

Sequencing was done on a sample of PBMCs. Rearrangement joined TRBV10-3 to TRBJ2-5; the central 16 bases match TRBD2. This TCR came from a woman in her 40s in good health and CMV-seropositive. The nucleotide sequence reads as follows: TGTGCCATCAGTGACCCGGGACTAGCGGGAGGGCCGGGAGAGCAGTACTTC. Translated, it reads CAISDPGLAGGPGEQYF.